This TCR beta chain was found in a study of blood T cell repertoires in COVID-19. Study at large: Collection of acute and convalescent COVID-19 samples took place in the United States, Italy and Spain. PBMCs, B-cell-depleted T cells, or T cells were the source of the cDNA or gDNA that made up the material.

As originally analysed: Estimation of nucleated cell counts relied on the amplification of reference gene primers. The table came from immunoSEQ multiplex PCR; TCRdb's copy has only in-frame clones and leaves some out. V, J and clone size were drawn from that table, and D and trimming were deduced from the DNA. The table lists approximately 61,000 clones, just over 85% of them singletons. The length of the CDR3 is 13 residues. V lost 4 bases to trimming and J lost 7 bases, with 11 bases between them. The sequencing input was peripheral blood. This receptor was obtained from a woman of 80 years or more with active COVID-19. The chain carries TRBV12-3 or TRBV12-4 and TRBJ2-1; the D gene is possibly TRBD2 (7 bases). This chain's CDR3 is CASSWGRGNEQFF. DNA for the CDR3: TGTGCCAGCAGTTGGGGGAGGGGGAATGAGCAGTTCTTC.